Presented here are 31 T cell receptor beta chains from one specimen sequenced in a study of shared clonotypes between healthy human individuals. Sequencing used immunoSEQ multiplex PCR; TCRdb keeps in-frame clones, though not all of them. The table shows about 2.4 million clones, with 90% to 95% occurring only once. The sequenced sample consisted of naive CD4+ T cells from PBMCs. Sample subset: CD45RA+ positively selected. The receptors originated from a man aged 18 to 29 in good health. Some clones in this sample may be carry-over from other donors' samples.

The chain joins TRBV7-7 to TRBJ2-1; 10 bases agree with TRBD2. Germline assignment: CDR1 SSHAT and CDR2 FNYEAQ (reference sequence). CDR3 length: 16 residues. The trim removed 1 base at V and 7 bases at J, leaving 7 bases unmatched. CDR3 bases: TGTGCCAGCAGCTTAGAGGCTAGCGGGAGATCTAATGAGCAGTTCTTC. Translating it yields CASSLEASGRSNEQFF.

The V call is TRBV11-1, the J call TRBJ2-2, with 9 nucleotides matching TRBD1. V lost 0 bases to trimming and J lost 7 bases; unmatched junction nucleotides: 6. This CDR3 comprises 16 residues. In germline, CDR1 is SGHAT, CDR2 FQDESV (reference sequence). In nucleotides, the CDR3 is TGTGCCAGCAGCTTAGCCCCGGGACAGGGTGGCGGGGAGCTGTTTTTT. Amino acid sequence: CASSLAPGQGGGELFF.

The CDR3 protein is CASNQDRGNEKLFF. Written as DNA, the CDR3 is TGTGCCAGCAACCAAGACAGGGGCAATGAAAAACTGTTTTTT. The rearrangement uses TRBV6-1 and TRBJ1-4; 8 nucleotides agree with TRBD1. The CDR3 length is 14 residues. After removal of 7 bases from V and 5 bases from J, the junction contained 6 bases not matched to a gene. Germline V gene sequence: CDR1 MNHNS, CDR2 SASEGT.

The V and J genes are TRBV6-6 and TRBJ2-2; 11 positions agree with TRBD2. The CDR3 loop spans 16 amino acids. Germline V gives CDR1 MNHNY, CDR2 SVGAGI (reference sequence). The J segment lost 1 base and the V segment lost 4 bases, leaving 2 bases of the junction unmatched. The CDR3 spells CASSSGLAGNTGELFF. CDR3 nucleotide sequence: TGTGCCAGCAGTTCAGGACTAGCGGGGAACACCGGGGAGCTGTTTTTT.

The chain carries TRBV6-5 and TRBJ2-7; the match to TRBD1 covers 9 bases. CDR1 is MNHEY and CDR2 is SVGAGI in the germline V gene. This CDR3 has 15 amino acids. Unmatched junction bases numbered 13, after V lost 10 bases and J lost 3 bases. CDR3 DNA sequence: TGTGCCATCCGGGCGGGGCCGGGACAGGGCTACGAGCAGTACTTC. Protein: CAIRAGPGQGYEQYF.

This chain uses TRBV6-1 with TRBJ1-1, with TRBD1 matching 7 bases. In germline, CDR1 is MNHNS, CDR2 SASEGT. V trimming: 2 bases; J trimming: 0 bases; junction bases outside the gene matches: 3. The CDR3 contains 15 residues. Here the CDR3 DNA reads TGTGCCAGCAGTGAAAAAGACAGGGTGAACACTGAAGCTTTCTTT. Protein product: CASSEKDRVNTEAFF.

This clone was detected only once. The gene calls are TRBV27 and TRBJ2-3, with TRBD2 as a possible D gene (5 bases). The CDR3 sequence is 14 residues long. Trimming took off 4 bases at V and 2 bases at J, with 10 bases between the two ends. From germline, CDR1 is MNHEY and CDR2 SMNVEV (reference sequence). CDR3 DNA sequence: TGTGCCAGCAGTTCACGGCTAGCCACAGATACGCAGTATTTT. Encoded protein: CASSSRLATDTQYF.

As DNA, the CDR3 is TGTGCCAGCAGCTTAGTTAGATCCAGCGGGAGGAGGAATGAGCAGTTCTTC. Its translation is CASSLVRSSGRRNEQFF. This sequence joins TRBV11-2 and TRBJ2-1, with 9 positions matching TRBD2. The germline V gene encodes CDR1 SGHAT and CDR2 FQNNGV. The CDR3 extends over 17 amino acids. V was clipped by 1 base and J by 7 bases; unmatched bases: 11.

This chain links TRBV30 with TRBJ2-3, with a tentative D call TRBD2 (5 bases). With 4 bases removed from V and 1 base from J, the gap between germline ends came to 9 bases. Per the germline V gene, CDR1 is GTSNPN and CDR2 is SVGIG (reference sequence). The CDR3 runs 13 residues. For the CDR3, the DNA is TGTGCCTGGAACGGGGTACGCACAGATACGCAGTATTTT. This encodes CAWNGVRTDTQYF. Looking up the rest from reference TRBV30 and TRBJ2-3 gives the full variable domain: SQTIHQWPATLVQPVGSPLSLECTVEGTSNPNLYWYRQAAGRGLQLLFYSVGIGQISSEVPQNLSASRPQDRQFILSSKKLLLSDSGFYLCAWNGVRTDTQYFGPGTRLTVL.

CDR3 loop: CASRKTGANTEAFF. CDR3 nucleotide sequence: TGTGCCAGCAGGAAGACAGGAGCGAACACTGAAGCTTTCTTT. The V call is TRBV2, the J call TRBJ1-1; perhaps TRBD1 as D (6 bases). CDR1 is SNHLY and CDR2 is FYNNEI in the germline V gene. This CDR3 contains 14 residues. V lost 6 bases, J lost 1 base, and 12 bases lay in between.

This clone was found once. Other DNA sequences of this sample code for an identical CDR3. The chain recombines TRBV5-1 with TRBJ2-3; 10 bases fit TRBD1. The length of the CDR3 is 15 residues. The junction had 5 bases not matched to a gene; V was cut back by 4 bases and J by 3 bases. The V gene's germline CDR1 is SGHRS and CDR2 YFSETQ. CDR3 DNA sequence: TGCGCCAGCAGCAGGACAGGGGGGAGAACAGATACGCAGTATTTT. This codes for CASSRTGGRTDTQYF.

The V gene is TRBV5-1, the J gene TRBJ2-7; no definite D call. This CDR3 is 14 amino acids long. Germline CDR1 SGHRS, CDR2 YFSETQ. The ends were cut back, 4 bases at V and 5 bases at J, with 16 bases in the middle. The CDR3 region is CASSQDGPLDEQYF. The CDR3 bases are TGCGCCAGCAGCCAGGACGGACCCCTAGACGAGCAGTACTTC.

This rearrangement joins TRBV2 to TRBJ1-2, with 7 bases matching TRBD1. V trimming: 11 bases; J trimming: 7 bases; junction bases outside the gene matches: 7. CDR3 length: 11 amino acids. Germline V gene sequence: CDR1 SNHLY, CDR2 FYNNEI. CDR3 bases: TGTGCCGGAACAGGGGTCGCTGGCTACACCTTC. This encodes CAGTGVAGYTF.

This chain uses TRBV5-1 with TRBJ2-3; 7 bases fit TRBD2. CDR3 length: 16 amino acids. With V trimmed by 4 bases and J by 5 bases, 13 bases remained unmatched. Germline assignment: CDR1 SGHRS and CDR2 YFSETQ. CDR3 sequence: CASSPSGLPNLDTQYF. CDR3 DNA sequence: TGCGCCAGCAGCCCTAGCGGACTCCCGAATTTAGATACGCAGTATTTT.

This clone was detected only once. This sequence joins TRBV4-3 and TRBJ2-2; D perhaps matches TRBD2 (6 bases). This CDR3 comprises 15 residues. Germline CDR1 LGHNA, CDR2 YSLEER. Trimming took off 0 bases at V and 8 bases at J, with 13 bases between the two ends. The CDR3 region is CASSQDLIRGGELFF. CDR3 sequence (DNA): TGCGCCAGCAGCCAAGATCTTATACGGGGGGGGGAGCTGTTTTTT.

The chain is built from TRBV7-9 and TRBJ1-4; D unresolved. This CDR3 has 12 residues. Germline-derived CDR1 and CDR2 are SEHNR and FQNEAQ (reference sequence). Trimming removed 5 bases at V and 8 bases at J, with 9 bases between. The CDR3 coding sequence is TGTGCCAGCAGCGTAATAGTGGAAAAACTGTTTTTT. Its translation is CASSVIVEKLFF.

The chain combines TRBV5-8 with TRBJ2-7; perhaps TRBD1 as D (6 bases). Germline V CDR1 and CDR2: SGHTS, YDEGEE. The CDR3 has 15 amino acids. Trimming stripped 2 bases from V and 4 bases from J, with 16 bases between. CDR3 residues: CASSFSGTRSYEQYF. The CDR3 nucleotides are TGTGCCAGCAGCTTCTCCGGGACAAGGTCATACGAGCAGTACTTC.

V and J are TRBV19 and TRBJ1-2; perhaps TRBD1 as D (5 bases). The CDR3 extends over 15 amino acids. CDR1 and CDR2 (germline): LNHDA, SQIVND (reference sequence). V lost 3 bases and J lost 5, with 16 bases in between. The CDR3 nucleotides are TGTGCCAGTAGTATGGCCCCGGGGAGGGGATATGGCTACACCTTC. Its translation is CASSMAPGRGYGYTF. The whole variable domain, filled in from reference TRBV19 and TRBJ1-2, reads DGGITQSPKYLFRKEGQNVTLSCEQNLNHDAMYWYRQDPGQGLRLIYYSQIVNDFQKGDIAEGYSVSREKKESFPLTVTSAQKNPTAFYLCASSMAPGRGYGYTFGSGTRLTVV.

The chain uses TRBV7-2 and TRBJ2-5; no clear D. TRBJ2-7 explains the end of the DNA better; the J call may be wrong. Germline CDR1 and CDR2: SGHTA and FQGNSA. The CDR3 has 14 residues. For the CDR3, the DNA is TGTGCCAGCAGCTCGACACCTATAGACTACGAGCAGTACTTC. Its protein is CASSSTPIDYEQYF.

Details on this clone: Other DNA variants within this sample encode the same CDR3. This sequence joins TRBV19 and TRBJ2-7; no reliable D call. Looked up from germline, CDR1 is LNHDA and CDR2 is SQIVND (reference sequence). With 4 bases removed from V and 0 bases from J, the gap between germline ends came to 10 bases. The CDR3 is made up of 14 amino acids. The CDR3 is CASSRQTSSYEQYF. The CDR3 DNA reads TGTGCCAGTAGTAGGCAGACCAGCTCCTACGAGCAGTACTTC.

This chain uses TRBV7-9 with TRBJ2-7, with 10 bases lining up with TRBD2. Germline-derived CDR1 and CDR2 are SEHNR and FQNEAQ (reference sequence). The V gene end was trimmed by 5 bases and the J gene end by 3 bases; junction bases not matched to a gene: 7. The CDR3 is 15 amino acids. The CDR3 nucleotides are TGTGCCAGCAGCCCCGCGACTAGCGGGTTCTACGAGCAGTACTTC. Translated: CASSPATSGFYEQYF.

V usage is TRBV27 and J usage is TRBJ1-1, with D perhaps TRBD1 (5 bases). The CDR3 extends over 15 amino acids. The V end was cut by 3 bases, the J end by 6 bases, with 17 bases between. From germline, CDR1 is MNHEY and CDR2 SMNVEV (reference sequence). The CDR3 spells CASSLSGLVRAEAFF. The CDR3 bases are TGTGCCAGCAGTTTGTCAGGGCTCGTTCGGGCTGAAGCTTTCTTT.

This clone was seen only once. The chain employs TRBV29-1 and TRBJ2-3; TRBD1 agrees at 7 bases. The V gene end was trimmed by 7 bases and the J gene end by 0 bases; junction bases not matched to a gene: 7. CDR3 length equals 14 residues. The V gene's germline CDR1 is SQVTM and CDR2 ANQGSEA. Here the CDR3 reads CSGQGGGSTDTQYF. The CDR3 coding sequence is TGCAGCGGACAGGGTGGGGGAAGCACAGATACGCAGTATTTT.

Turning to this clone: The identical CDR3 is also encoded by other nucleotide sequences in the sample. This chain connects TRBV6-5 to TRBJ1-5; D remains ambiguous. The germline V and J ends were trimmed by 0 bases and 3 bases, with 9 bases remaining between them. From germline, CDR1 is MNHEY and CDR2 SVGAGI. The CDR3 totals 15 residues. The CDR3 here is CASSYSGGSNQPQHF. DNA of the CDR3: TGTGCCAGCAGTTACTCGGGAGGATCCAATCAGCCCCAGCATTTT.

The chain recombines TRBV5-6 with TRBJ2-7, with 7 bases aligning to TRBD2. CDR3 length: 13 residues. With 2 bases clipped from V and 5 bases from J, the junction kept 4 bases outside the gene matches. Germline values: CDR1 SGHDT, CDR2 YYEEEE. The CDR3 region is CASSLEGRDEQYF. CDR3 DNA: TGTGCCAGCAGCTTAGAAGGGAGGGACGAGCAGTACTTC. Looking up the rest from reference TRBV5-6 and TRBJ2-7 gives the full variable domain: DAGVTQSPTHLIKTRGQQVTLRCSPKSGHDTVSWYQQALGQGPQFIFQYYEEEERQRGNFPDRFSGHQFPNYSSELNVNALLLGDSALYLCASSLEGRDEQYFGPGTRLTVT.

This chain joins TRBV7-9 and TRBJ2-5; D may be TRBD1 or TRBD2 (5 bases each). CDR3 length equals 15 residues. The germline V gene has CDR1 SEHNR and CDR2 FQNEAQ (reference sequence). V dropped 6 bases and J dropped 7 bases, with 21 bases sitting between them. The CDR3, as DNA: TGTGCCAGCAGTCCCACCCGGGGCAGATTGAGGACCCAGTACTTC. It specifies CASSPTRGRLRTQYF. The whole variable domain, filled in from reference TRBV7-9 and TRBJ2-5, reads DTGVSQNPRHKITKRGQNVTFRCDPISEHNRLYWYRQTLGQGPEFLTYFQNEAQLEKSRLLSDRFSAERPKGSFSTLEIQRTEQGDSAMYLCASSPTRGRLRTQYFGPGTRLLVL.

This clone was seen only once. The same CDR3 is also encoded by other DNA sequences in this sample. The chain couples TRBV7-9 to TRBJ2-3; 7 bases align to TRBD1. V was clipped by 2 bases and J by 1 base; unmatched bases: 3. Germline V gene lookup returns CDR1 SEHNR and CDR2 FQNEAQ (reference sequence). The CDR3 runs 15 residues. The CDR3 nucleotides read TGTGCCAGCAGCTTACTGCAGGGGGGCACAGATACGCAGTATTTT. This sequence encodes CASSLLQGGTDTQYF.

This clone was seen a single time. The chain couples TRBV7-8 to TRBJ2-7; TRBD2 matches at 10 bases. The CDR3 contains 16 residues. Germline lookup yields CDR1 SGHVS and CDR2 FQNEAQ. The V segment lost 1 base and the J segment 2 bases; nucleotides outside the gene matches: 5. CDR3 protein: CASSLELAGAAYEQYF. Here the CDR3 DNA reads TGTGCCAGCAGCTTAGAGCTAGCGGGAGCCGCCTACGAGCAGTACTTC.

This chain connects TRBV7-3 to TRBJ2-1, with TRBD2 matching 10 bases. The CDR3 spans 13 residues. From germline, CDR1 is SGHTA and CDR2 FQGTGA. The J segment lost 10 bases and the V segment lost 2 bases, leaving 2 bases of the junction unmatched. CDR3 bases: TGTGCCAGCAGCTTACTAGCGGGAGACGAGCAGTTCTTC. This translates into CASSLLAGDEQFF.

The chain has TRBV2 and TRBJ1-1; unclear D gene. Trimming pared 8 bases from V and 0 bases from J, leaving 10 bases between. The germline V gene encodes CDR1 SNHLY and CDR2 FYNNEI. The CDR3 contains 13 residues. CDR3 protein: CASWKEMNTEAFF. CDR3 nucleotides: TGTGCCAGCTGGAAAGAAATGAACACTGAAGCTTTCTTT.

In the case of this clone: The sample holds other DNA sequences that translate to the same CDR3. The chain joins TRBV19 to TRBJ1-5, with D unclear. The CDR3 totals 12 residues. The germline V gene encodes CDR1 LNHDA and CDR2 SQIVND (reference sequence). V was clipped by 2 bases and J by 4 bases, with 3 bases between them. The DNA of the CDR3 is TGTGCCAGTAGTATAAGAAATCAGCCCCAGCATTTT. As protein: CASSIRNQPQHF.